The next 4 T cell receptor beta chains were all read from a single sample in a study of OX40 agonist ivuxolimab in advanced cancers. Receptor amplification or capture employed the immunoSEQ multiplex PCR assay. TCRdb's version of the immuneACCESS table is confined to in-frame rearrangements and falls short of the full clone set. An unresolved V gene accounts for under half of the shortfall where checked; the remainder is of unknown origin. Across this sample there are about 94,000 clones, with roughly 95% seen only once. The top ten clonotypes cover around 0.17% of the sample. The source material was CD4+ or CD8+ T cells sorted from blood, sampled in a trial of the OX40 agonist ivuxolimab. The receptors originated from an adult with an advanced solid tumor such as melanoma, head and neck, liver or kidney cancer.

The genes are TRBV5-1 and TRBJ2-7, with a tentative D call TRBD1 (5 bases). This CDR3 contains 15 residues. V was cut by 0 bases and J by 0 bases, with 10 bases left in between. CDR1 is SGHRS and CDR2 is YFSETQ in the germline V gene. The CDR3 DNA is TGCGCCAGCAGCTTGGAATGGGGCTCCTCCTACGAGCAGTACTTC. Translated, it gives CASSLEWGSSYEQYF. Looking up the rest from reference TRBV5-1 and TRBJ2-7 gives the full variable domain: KAGVTQTPRYLIKTRGQQVTLSCSPISGHRSVSWYQQTPGQGLQFLFEYFSETQRNKGNFPGRFSGRQFSNSRSEMNVSTLELGDSALYLCASSLEWGSSYEQYFGPGTRLTVT.

This rearrangement joins TRBV18 to TRBJ2-7; D ambiguous. The CDR3 loop spans 14 amino acids. V was cut by 0 bases and J by 2 bases, with 8 bases left in between. The germline gives CDR1 KGHSH, CDR2 LQKENI. The CDR3 sequence: CASSPPGKPYEQYF. The DNA of the CDR3 is TGTGCCAGCTCACCACCGGGGAAGCCCTACGAGCAGTACTTC.

The chain recombines TRBV29-1 with TRBJ1-5; TRBD1 agrees at 11 bases. CDR1 is SQVTM and CDR2 is ANQGSEA in the germline V gene. There are 14 residues in the CDR3. The V gene end was trimmed by 5 bases and the J gene end by 6 bases; junction bases not matched to a gene: 6. CDR3 sequence reads: CSVSQDRGRQPQHF. The CDR3 DNA reads as TGCAGCGTTTCCCAGGACAGGGGGCGTCAGCCCCAGCATTTT.

The chain carries TRBV7-3 and TRBJ2-7; possible D gene TRBD2, 6 bases. Germline V lookup: CDR1 SGHTA, CDR2 FQGTGA. The CDR3 loop spans 15 amino acids. V was trimmed by 2 bases and J by 3 bases, leaving 14 bases between them. CDR3 sequence (DNA): TGTGCCAGCAGCTTAGGCGGGATGATGGGCTACGAGCAGTACTTC. Its translation: CASSLGGMMGYEQYF.